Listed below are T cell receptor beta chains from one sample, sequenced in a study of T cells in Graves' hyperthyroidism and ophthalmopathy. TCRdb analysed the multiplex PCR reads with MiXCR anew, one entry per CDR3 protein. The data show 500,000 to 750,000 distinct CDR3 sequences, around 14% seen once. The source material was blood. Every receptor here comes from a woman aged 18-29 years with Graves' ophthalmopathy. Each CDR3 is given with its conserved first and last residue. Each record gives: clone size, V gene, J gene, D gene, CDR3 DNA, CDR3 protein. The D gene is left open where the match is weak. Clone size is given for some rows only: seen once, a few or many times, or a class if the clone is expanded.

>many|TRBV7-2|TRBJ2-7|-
TGTGCCAGCAGCTTATCCTTGGGCCGCCACTCCTACGAGCAGTACTTC
CASSLSLGRHSYEQYF
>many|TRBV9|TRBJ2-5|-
TGTGCCAGCAGCGTCTCGGTAGGAAAAGAGACCCAGTACTTC
CASSVSVGKETQYF
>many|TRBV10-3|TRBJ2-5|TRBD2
TGTGCCATCAGTGACCGACTAGCGGGAGAAGAGACCCAGTACTTC
CAISDRLAGEETQYF
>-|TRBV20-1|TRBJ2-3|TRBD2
TGCAGTGCCGGCGCGATCCATTTAGCGGGGGGCCGGGGAGATACGCAGTATTTT
CSAGAIHLAGGRGDTQYF
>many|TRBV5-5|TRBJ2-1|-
TGTGCCAGCAGCAACCTCGTCCCAACCGGCAATGAGCAGTTCTTC
CASSNLVPTGNEQFF
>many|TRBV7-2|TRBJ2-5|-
TGTGCCAGCAGCTTTGTGAGGAGCAAAGAGACCCAGTACTTC
CASSFVRSKETQYF
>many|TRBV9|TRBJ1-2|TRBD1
TGTGCCAGCAGCGCACCGGGACAGGGTGCCAACTATGGCTACACCTTC
CASSAPGQGANYGYTF
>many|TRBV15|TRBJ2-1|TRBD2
TGTGCCACCAGCAGAGGACTAGCGGGTCTCAATTACAATGAGCAGTTCTTC
CATSRGLAGLNYNEQFF
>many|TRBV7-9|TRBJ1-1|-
TGTGCCAGCAGCCGGGAGACAGGGAACACTGAAGCTTTCTTT
CASSRETGNTEAFF
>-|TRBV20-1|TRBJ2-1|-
TGCAGTGCTCCCGGGGGGACAGCCTACAATGAGCAGTTCTTC
CSAPGGTAYNEQFF
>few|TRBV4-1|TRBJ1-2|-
TGCGCCAGCAGCCAAACGGCCGCAGCTAACTATGGCTACACCTTC
CASSQTAAANYGYTF
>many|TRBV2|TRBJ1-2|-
TGTGCCAGCTCGCGCGAGGAGGGGGGCGGCTACACCTTC
CASSREEGGGYTF
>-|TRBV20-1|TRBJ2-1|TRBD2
TGCAGTGCTAGGATCGCTAGCGGATGGAATGAGCAGTTCTTC
CSARIASGWNEQFF
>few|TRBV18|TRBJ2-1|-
TGTGCCAGCTCACCAGAAGGGCAGGTCCCAAGGGATGAGCAGTTCTTC
CASSPEGQVPRDEQFF
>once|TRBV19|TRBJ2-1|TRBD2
TGTGCCAGTAGTATCGCCTCGGGACTAGCGGGACCCCTTAATGAGCAGTTCTTC
CASSIASGLAGPLNEQFF
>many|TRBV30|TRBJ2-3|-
TGTGCCTGGAGTGTACCAAGGGCTACGCAGTATTTT
CAWSVPRATQYF
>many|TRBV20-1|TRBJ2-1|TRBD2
TGCAGTGCTCGGGTAGCGGGAGCAACCGGCTCCTACAATGAGCAGTTCTTC
CSARVAGATGSYNEQFF
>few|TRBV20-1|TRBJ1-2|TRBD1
TGCAGTGCTCGCTATGGGCGACCGAGGACAGGGATCGGATTAGGGTATGGCTACACCTTC
CSARYGRPRTGIGLGYGYTF
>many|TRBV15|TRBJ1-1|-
TGTGCCACCAGCAGCCCCCGGGTGGGGGGGAGAAACACTGAAGCTTTCTTT
CATSSPRVGGRNTEAFF
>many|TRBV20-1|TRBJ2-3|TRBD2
TGCAGTGCCGGTCGGGGGGATTGGTCATCGGATACGCAGTATTTT
CSAGRGDWSSDTQYF
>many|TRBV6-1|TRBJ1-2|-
TGTGCCAGCAGTGAAGCGATCGAGGTTGGCTACACCTTC
CASSEAIEVGYTF
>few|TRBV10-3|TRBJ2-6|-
TGTGCCATCAGTGATACTACCCCTGATGGGGCCAACGTCCTGACTTTC
CAISDTTPDGANVLTF
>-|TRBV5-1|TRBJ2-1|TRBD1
TGCGCCAGCAGCCGGGGGGAACAGGGGGCGCGATCAAGTGAGCAGTTCTTC
CASSRGEQGARSSEQFF
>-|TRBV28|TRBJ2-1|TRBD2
TGTGCCAGCAGTTTGCGCCCGGGACTAGCGGGAGGGTTAAGAGGTTACAATGAGCAGTTCTTC
CASSLRPGLAGGLRGYNEQFF
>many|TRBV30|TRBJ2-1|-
TGTGCCTGGAGTTACTCAACCGGCTACAATGAGCAGTTCTTC
CAWSYSTGYNEQFF
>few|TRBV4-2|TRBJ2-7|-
TGTGCCAGCAGCCAAGAAAGGCTAGCTCGCTACGAGCAGTACTTC
CASSQERLARYEQYF
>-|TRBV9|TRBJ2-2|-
TGTGCCAGCAGCGTAGGCAGATTGAACCCCGGGGAGCTGTTTTTT
CASSVGRLNPGELFF
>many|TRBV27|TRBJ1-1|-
TGTGCCAGCAGTTTTGTGACAGTTAATGGGATGAACACTGAAGCTTTCTTT
CASSFVTVNGMNTEAFF
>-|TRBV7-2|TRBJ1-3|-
TGTGCCAGCAGCTTACTGACTGGAGGGGGAAACACCATATATTTT
CASSLLTGGGNTIYF
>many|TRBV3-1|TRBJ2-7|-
TGTGCCAGCAGCCAAGTATCCTACGAGCAGTACTTC
CASSQVSYEQYF
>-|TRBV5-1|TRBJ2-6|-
TGTGCCAGCAGCGACTACCCCCCCTCGGGACGGGACTCTGGGGCCAACGTCCTGACTTTC
CASSDYPPSGRDSGANVLTF
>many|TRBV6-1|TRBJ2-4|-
TGTGCCAGCAGCCCCCGGGCCTCCCACATTCAGTACTTC
CASSPRASHIQYF
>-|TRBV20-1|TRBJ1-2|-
TGCAGTGCTAGAGTCGCGGCGAGCTACACCTTC
CSARVAASYTF
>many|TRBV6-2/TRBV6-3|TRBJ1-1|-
TGTGCCAGCAGTCGAGGGACCGGCACTGAAGCTTTCTTT
CASSRGTGTEAFF
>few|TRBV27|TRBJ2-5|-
TGTGCCAGCAGTTCCGTTAGGGGCCTCCAAGAGACCCAGTACTTC
CASSSVRGLQETQYF
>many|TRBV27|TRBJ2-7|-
TGTGCCAGCAGTTTAATGGGACACTCCTCCTACGAGCAGTACTTC
CASSLMGHSSYEQYF
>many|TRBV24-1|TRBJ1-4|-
TGTGCCACCAGTGAGGGGTCTAATGAAAAACTGTTTTTT
CATSEGSNEKLFF
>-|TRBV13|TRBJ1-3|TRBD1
TGTGCCAGCAGCTTAGGTTCCAGGGGGATTAGTGGAAACACCATATATTTT
CASSLGSRGISGNTIYF
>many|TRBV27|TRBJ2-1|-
TGTGCCAGCAGTTTGGAGGACCCAGCCGGCCGGGTTTTCGAGCAGTTCTTC
CASSLEDPAGRVFEQFF
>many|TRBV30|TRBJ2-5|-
TGTGCCTGGATGGCGGGCGGGCCGATCCAAGAGACCCAGTACTTC
CAWMAGGPIQETQYF
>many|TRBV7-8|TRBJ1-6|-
TGTGCCAGCAGCTTATCGAACCCCCCGGTGGCCCTCCACTTT
CASSLSNPPVALHF
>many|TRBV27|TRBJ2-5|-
TGTGCCAGCAGTTTATCTTGGGGGAGCCAAGAGACCCAGTACTTC
CASSLSWGSQETQYF
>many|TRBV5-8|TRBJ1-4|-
TGTGCCAGCAGCCCTGGACACTCAGGAACTAATGAAAAACTGTTTTTT
CASSPGHSGTNEKLFF
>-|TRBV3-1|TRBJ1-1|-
TGTGCCAGCAGCCAAGATAACGGGGGGCAGGGTGAAGCTTTCTTT
CASSQDNGGQGEAFF
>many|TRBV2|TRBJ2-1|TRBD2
TGTGCCAGCAGTGAAGGCAGGCTAGCGGAGAGCTCCTACAATGAGCAGTTCTTC
CASSEGRLAESSYNEQFF
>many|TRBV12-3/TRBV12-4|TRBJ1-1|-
TGTGCCAGCAGTTTTGCCAGTGGGGGGGCTGGGAACACTGAAGCTTTCTTT
CASSFASGGAGNTEAFF
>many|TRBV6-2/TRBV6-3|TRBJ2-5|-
TGTGCCAGCAGTTACGACAGCCACGAGACCCAGTACTTC
CASSYDSHETQYF
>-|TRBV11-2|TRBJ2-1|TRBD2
TGTGCCAGCAGCTTAGCCTCTGGACTAGCGGGCGGTGAGCAGTTCTTC
CASSLASGLAGGEQFF
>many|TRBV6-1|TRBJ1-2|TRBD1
TGTGCCAGCAGTTGGGGACAGGAGGGCTATGGCTACACCTTC
CASSWGQEGYGYTF
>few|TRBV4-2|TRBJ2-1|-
TGTGCCAGCAGCCAAGAGTCCCAGGGAGTCCTTAATGAGCAGTTCTTC
CASSQESQGVLNEQFF
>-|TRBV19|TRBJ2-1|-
TGTGCCAGTAGTATGGGCACCGCGGGCTACAATGAGCAGTTCTTC
CASSMGTAGYNEQFF
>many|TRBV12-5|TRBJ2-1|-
TGTGCTAGTGGTTTCCTGGCAGGGCAGGACAATGAGCAGTTCTTC
CASGFLAGQDNEQFF
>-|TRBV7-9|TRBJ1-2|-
TGTGCCAGCAGCTTTTCCCTCCGGGGCTACACCTTC
CASSFSLRGYTF
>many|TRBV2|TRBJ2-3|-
TGTGCCAGCAGTGAAGTAACTAACACAGATACGCAGTATTTT
CASSEVTNTDTQYF
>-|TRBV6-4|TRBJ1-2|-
TGTGCCAGCAGTGACCCTCCAAAGGAGGGCTACACCTTC
CASSDPPKEGYTF
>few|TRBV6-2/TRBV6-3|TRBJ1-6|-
TGTGCCAGCAGTTACCGGAGGCGTCCTAATTCACCCCTCCACTTT
CASSYRRRPNSPLHF
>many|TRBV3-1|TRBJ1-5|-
TGTGCCAGCAGCCAAGAAAGGAATCAGCCCCAGCATTTT
CASSQERNQPQHF
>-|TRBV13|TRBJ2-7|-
TGTGCCAGCCAACCTGACCGGTCCCGAAGGGACGAGCAGTACTTC
CASQPDRSRRDEQYF
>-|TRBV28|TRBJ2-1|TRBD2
TGTGCCAGCAGTTCCCTCTTAGCTAGCGGTTTGTATGAGCAGTTCTTC
CASSSLLASGLYEQFF
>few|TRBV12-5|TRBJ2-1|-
TGTGCTAGTGGTTTGGTAGGTAGTGAGCAGTTCTTC
CASGLVGSEQFF